This T cell receptor beta chain was recovered during a study of relationships among human T cell subsets (dated by TCRdb to about 2010). For context, the study as a whole: Sequencing was performed on eight distinct blood T cell populations: pan T, CD8 cytotoxic, regulatory, Th1, Th2, naive plus transitional, activated and memory cells. The paper as a whole reports these results and caveats: More than 55% of CD8+ cytotoxic sequences came from clones with more than 100 reads, while the regulatory and Th2 subsets showed few clones of that size. The considerable overlap in CDR3s among Th1, Th2 and regulatory T cells was taken as suggesting that cell fate choices are stochastic. No statistically significant differences in V, D and J usage, CDR3 length or N-nucleotide additions were observed among the seven subsets. The bead-based sorting was unable to rule out the presence of a CD4+CD8+ double-positive population.

Following the CD25, CD56 and CD294 bead selections, the CD4+CD25-CD294- flow-through was collected as the Th1 cells. T cell subsets were isolated with Miltenyi superparamagnetic beads coated with subset-specific monoclonal antibodies. Every T cell population came from peripheral blood. Ficoll separation was used to obtain mononuclear cells from whole blood, after which anti-CD14 microbeads were used to deplete monocytes. Isolated cell populations were immediately resuspended in RNAprotect reagent. The receptor library was made with multiplex PCR. TCRdb shows the sequencer as 454 GS FLX. Semiquantitative ARM-PCR was used to amplify the TCR alpha and beta CDR3 regions from mRNA. ARM-PCR used tagged nested gene-specific primers, after which communal superprimers carried out exponential amplification. Exonuclease was used to remove the nested primers before the first-round PCR products went through the second amplification round. Amplicons were sequenced on the 454 platform, which allows rapid sequencing of millions of DNA fragments without cloning bias. A read counted as effective if the read could be mapped to both V and J germline segments. Per the source publication's procedure: IRmap was used to assign reads to germline V, D and J segments, and IRmap relies on pyromap, a Smith-Waterman modification adapted to 454 sequencing errors. D-beta assignments were filtered using cutoffs set at the 99th percentile of alignment scores from simulated random sequences. CDR3 was defined as the amino acids lying between the conserved V-segment Y[YFLI]C motif and the J-segment [FW]GXGT motif. Repertoire diversity was estimated with a compound Poisson process model previously applied to large-scale EST data. A cross-contamination detection procedure was applied to argue against sample contamination as the source of shared CDR3s. TCRdb took the public reads, trimmed them with fastp at Q25, ran MiXCR for clone calling and kept in-frame beta chains. Each CDR3 protein gets just one entry, which takes the most common genes and DNA from the rows behind it. In this record, the V and J calls reflect TCRdb's handling and not the investigators' own analysis. The sample records under 15,000 distinct CDR3 sequences, roughly 68% of which are singletons. The ten largest clonotypes hold about 32% of the sample.

Turning to this clonotype: It lacks a known antigen. No quality values exist for individual bases; no much larger clone is one base distant.

Deletion took 1 base off V and 3 bases off J, with a span of 9 bases between the germline ends. The CDR3 goes from the cysteine to the phenylalanine over 14 residues. Of the read, only the CDR3 DNA is kept; its 42 bases are in frame from base 1. The germline V gene provides CDR1 MGHRA and CDR2 YSYEKL. This receptor was obtained from a man between 40 and 49 years old in good health. Material for sequencing was CD4+ Th1 cells sorted from blood. This sample's cell subset or site label indicates: CD4+CD25-CD294- T helper 1 cells. The V gene is TRBV4-1 and the J gene is TRBJ1-2; TRBD1 is possibly the D segment (6 matching bases). At the DNA level, the sequence is TGCGCCAGCAGCCAAGGGGGACAAGACTATGGCTACACCTTC. It specifies CASSQGGQDYGYTF.